This section outlines one T cell receptor (beta chain) sequence together with its context. It was with a sample-barcoded 5' primer and a J-beta primer mix that a second PCR of roughly 7 to 12 cycles was run. Using its own MiXCR run on the 5' RACE reads, TCRdb lists one record per CDR3 protein. The sample lists around 820,000 distinct CDR3 sequences, 25% seen once, with under 4.5% in the top ten. This sample is drawn from a study of blood T cells in healthy people across ages. The CDR3 consists of 13 residues. Germline V CDR1 and CDR2: SGDLS, YYNGEE. The authors isolated at least 7 million PBMCs per sample. These data were also reused for a study on T cells of mothers and their children. That source adds: Reads recorded for TCR beta CDR3 numbered over 8 million per mother and several million per child.

Sequenced sample: blood. The V gene is TRBV9, the J gene TRBJ2-5, with TRBD1 identical over 7 bases. Judging by the DNA end, TRBJ2-1 fits better; the J call may be wrong. This receptor was identified in a boy aged 10-17 years in good health. Written as DNA, the CDR3 is TGTGCCAGCAGCCCCCGGGACAGCCAGGAGCAGTTCTTC. The encoded protein is CASSPRDSQEQFF.